This passage covers 2 T cell receptor beta chains from one sample sequenced in a study of blood T cells in healthy people across ages. The second PCR ran 7 to 11 cycles with a sample-barcoded 5' primer and J-beta primers. TCRdb processed the 5' RACE reads anew with MiXCR; each CDR3 protein has one entry. The repertoire holds fewer than 750,000 distinct CDR3 sequences, approximately 52% seen once, with roughly 14% in the top ten. The sample consisted of blood. The receptors come from a woman of 80 years or more in good health.

This clonotype was counted a few times. V gene TRBV19 combines with J gene TRBJ2-1, with 9 bases matching TRBD1. In germline, CDR1 is LNHDA, CDR2 SQIVND (reference sequence). V was pared by 5 bases and J by 9 bases, with 11 bases of the junction left unmatched. The CDR3 consists of 15 residues. The DNA of the CDR3 is TGTGCCAGTAGTGCTCCGGGACAGGGCTTTAGTGAGCAGTTCTTC. It yields the protein CASSAPGQGFSEQFF.

Only a few counts were recorded for this clonotype. The chain combines TRBV6-4 with TRBJ1-1; 10 bases agree with TRBD1. CDR3 length: 14 amino acids. Germline V gene lookup returns CDR1 MRHNA and CDR2 SNTAGT. With 4 bases clipped from V and 5 bases from J, the junction kept 4 bases outside the gene matches. The CDR3 DNA follows: TGTGCCAGCAGTGTGGGGACAGGGGTAACTGAAGCTTTCTTT. Amino acids: CASSVGTGVTEAFF.